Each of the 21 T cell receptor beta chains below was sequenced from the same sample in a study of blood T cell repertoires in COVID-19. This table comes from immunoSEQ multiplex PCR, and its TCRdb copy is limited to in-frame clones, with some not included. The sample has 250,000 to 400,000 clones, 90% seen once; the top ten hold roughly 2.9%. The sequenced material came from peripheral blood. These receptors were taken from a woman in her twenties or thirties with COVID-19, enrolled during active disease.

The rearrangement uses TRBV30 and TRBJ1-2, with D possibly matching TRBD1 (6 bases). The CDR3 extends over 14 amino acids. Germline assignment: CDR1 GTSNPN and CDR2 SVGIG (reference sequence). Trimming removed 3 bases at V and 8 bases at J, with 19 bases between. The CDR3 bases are TGTGCCTGGAGCGCAACCTCGCGCAGGGGAGGCTACACCTTC. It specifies CAWSATSRRGGYTF. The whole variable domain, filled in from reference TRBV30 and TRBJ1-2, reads SQTIHQWPATLVQPVGSPLSLECTVEGTSNPNLYWYRQAAGRGLQLLFYSVGIGQISSEVPQNLSASRPQDRQFILSSKKLLLSDSGFYLCAWSATSRRGGYTFGSGTRLTVV.

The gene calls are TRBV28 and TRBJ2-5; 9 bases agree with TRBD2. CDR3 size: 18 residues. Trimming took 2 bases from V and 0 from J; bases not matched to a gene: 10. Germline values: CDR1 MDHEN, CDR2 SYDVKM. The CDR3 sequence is CASSLIPREGRYQETQYF. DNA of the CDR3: TGTGCCAGCAGTTTAATCCCGCGGGAGGGGAGATACCAAGAGACCCAGTACTTC. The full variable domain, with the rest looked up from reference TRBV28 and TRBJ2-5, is DVKVTQSSRYLVKRTGEKVFLECVQDMDHENMFWYRQDPGLGLRLIYFSYDVKMKEKGDIPEGYSVSREKKERFSLILESASTNQTSMYLCASSLIPREGRYQETQYFGPGTRLLVL.

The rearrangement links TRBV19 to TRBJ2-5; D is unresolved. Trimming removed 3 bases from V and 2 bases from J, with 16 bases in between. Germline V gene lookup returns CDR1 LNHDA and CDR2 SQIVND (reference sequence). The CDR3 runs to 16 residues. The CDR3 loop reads CASSIARIHRQETQYF. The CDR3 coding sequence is TGTGCCAGTAGTATTGCCAGGATCCATCGACAAGAGACCCAGTACTTC.

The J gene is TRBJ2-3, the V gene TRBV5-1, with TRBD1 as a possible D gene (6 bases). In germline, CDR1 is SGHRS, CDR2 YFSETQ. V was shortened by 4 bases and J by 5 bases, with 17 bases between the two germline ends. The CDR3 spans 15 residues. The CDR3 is CASSPGTTGLDTQYF. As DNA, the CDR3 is TGCGCCAGCAGCCCTGGGACAACGGGCCTAGATACGCAGTATTTT.

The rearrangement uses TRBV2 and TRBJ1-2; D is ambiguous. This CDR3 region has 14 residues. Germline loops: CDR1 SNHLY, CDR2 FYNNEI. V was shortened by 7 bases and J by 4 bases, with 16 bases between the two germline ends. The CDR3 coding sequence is TGTGCCAGCAAGAAGGAGGGCACTTCCTATGGCTACACCTTC. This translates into CASKKEGTSYGYTF.

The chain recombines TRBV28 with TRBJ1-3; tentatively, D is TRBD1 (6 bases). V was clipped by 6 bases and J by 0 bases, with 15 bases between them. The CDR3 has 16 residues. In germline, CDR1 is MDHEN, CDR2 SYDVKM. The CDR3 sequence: CASRQQGLSSGNTIYF. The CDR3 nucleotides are TGTGCCAGCAGACAACAGGGCTTGAGCTCTGGAAACACCATATATTTT.

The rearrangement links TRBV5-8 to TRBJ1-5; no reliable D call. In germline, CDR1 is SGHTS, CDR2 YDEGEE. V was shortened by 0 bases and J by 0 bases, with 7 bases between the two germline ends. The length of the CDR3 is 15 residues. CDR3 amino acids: CASSLAVYSNQPQHF. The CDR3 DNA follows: TGTGCCAGCAGCTTGGCAGTTTATAGCAATCAGCCCCAGCATTTT.

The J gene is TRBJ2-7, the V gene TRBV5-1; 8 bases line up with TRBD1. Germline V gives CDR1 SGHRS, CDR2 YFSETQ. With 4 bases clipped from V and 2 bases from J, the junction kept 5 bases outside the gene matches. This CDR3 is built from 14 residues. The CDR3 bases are TGCGCCAGCAGCGACGGGACAGGAACCTACGAGCAGTACTTC. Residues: CASSDGTGTYEQYF.

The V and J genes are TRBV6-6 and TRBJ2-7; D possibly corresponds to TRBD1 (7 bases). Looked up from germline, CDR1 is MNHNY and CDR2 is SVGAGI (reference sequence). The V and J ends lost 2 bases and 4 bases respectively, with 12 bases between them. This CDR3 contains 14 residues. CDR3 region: CASSYTAGGYEQYF. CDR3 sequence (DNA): TGTGCCAGCAGTTACACCGCAGGGGGGTACGAGCAGTACTTC.

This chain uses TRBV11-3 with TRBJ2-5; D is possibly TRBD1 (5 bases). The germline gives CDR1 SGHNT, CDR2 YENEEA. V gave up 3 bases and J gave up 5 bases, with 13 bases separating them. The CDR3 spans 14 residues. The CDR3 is CASSLGQPGETQYF. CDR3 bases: TGTGCCAGCAGCTTGGGGCAGCCAGGGGAGACCCAGTACTTC.

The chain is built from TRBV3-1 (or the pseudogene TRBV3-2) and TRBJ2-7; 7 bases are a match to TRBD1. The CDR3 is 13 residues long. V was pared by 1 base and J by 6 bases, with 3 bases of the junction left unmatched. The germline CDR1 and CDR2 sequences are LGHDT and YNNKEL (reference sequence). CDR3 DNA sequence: TGTGCCAGCAGCCAAGGACAGGGCCCCGAGCAGTACTTC. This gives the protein CASSQGQGPEQYF.

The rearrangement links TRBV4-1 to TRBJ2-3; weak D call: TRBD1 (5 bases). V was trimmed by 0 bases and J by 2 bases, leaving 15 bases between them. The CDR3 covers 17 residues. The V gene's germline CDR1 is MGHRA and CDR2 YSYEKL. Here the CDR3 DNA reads TGCGCCAGCAGCCAAGATCTTTTCGGACATTCCACAGATACGCAGTATTTT. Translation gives CASSQDLFGHSTDTQYF.

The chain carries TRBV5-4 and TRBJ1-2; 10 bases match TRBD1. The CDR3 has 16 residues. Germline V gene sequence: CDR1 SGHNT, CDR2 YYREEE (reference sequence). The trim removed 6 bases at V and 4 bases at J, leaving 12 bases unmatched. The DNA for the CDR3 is TGTGCCAGCAACAGGGACAGGGGAATAGATGCCTATGGCTACACCTTC. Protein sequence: CASNRDRGIDAYGYTF. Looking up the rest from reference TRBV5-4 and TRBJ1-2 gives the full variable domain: ETGVTQSPTHLIKTRGQQVTLRCSSQSGHNTVSWYQQALGQGPQFIFQYYREEENGRGNFPPRFSGLQFPNYSSELNVNALELDDSALYLCASNRDRGIDAYGYTFGSGTRLTVV.

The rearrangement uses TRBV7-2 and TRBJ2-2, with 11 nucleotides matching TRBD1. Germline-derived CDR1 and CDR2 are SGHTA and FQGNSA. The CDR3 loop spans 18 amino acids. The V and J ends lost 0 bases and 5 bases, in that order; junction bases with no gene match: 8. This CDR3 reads CASSLAAGTGGMTGELFF. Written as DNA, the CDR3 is TGTGCCAGCAGCTTAGCGGCCGGGACAGGGGGTATGACCGGGGAGCTGTTTTTT.

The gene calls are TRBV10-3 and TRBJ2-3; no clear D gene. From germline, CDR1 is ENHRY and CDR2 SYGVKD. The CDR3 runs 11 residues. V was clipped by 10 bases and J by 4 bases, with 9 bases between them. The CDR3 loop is CATFLSDTQYF. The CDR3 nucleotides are TGTGCCACCTTCCTATCAGATACGCAGTATTTT.

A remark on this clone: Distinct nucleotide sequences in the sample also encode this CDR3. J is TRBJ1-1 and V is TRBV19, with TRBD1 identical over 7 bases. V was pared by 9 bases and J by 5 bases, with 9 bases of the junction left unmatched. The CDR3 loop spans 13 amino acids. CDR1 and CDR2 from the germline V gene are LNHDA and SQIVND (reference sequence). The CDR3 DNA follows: TGTGCCAGCAAAGACAGGGTAGGGACTGAAGCTTTCTTT. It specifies CASKDRVGTEAFF.

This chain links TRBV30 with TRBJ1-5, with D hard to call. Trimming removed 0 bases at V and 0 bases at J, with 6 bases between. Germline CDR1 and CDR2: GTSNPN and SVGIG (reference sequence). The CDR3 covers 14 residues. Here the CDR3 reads CAWSVLNSNQPQHF. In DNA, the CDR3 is TGTGCCTGGAGTGTACTGAATAGCAATCAGCCCCAGCATTTT.

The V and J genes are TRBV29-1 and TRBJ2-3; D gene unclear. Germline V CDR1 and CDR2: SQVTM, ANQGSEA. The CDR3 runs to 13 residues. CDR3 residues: CNRRVTSTDTQYF. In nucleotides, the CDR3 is TGCAACCGTCGTGTAACTAGCACAGATACGCAGTATTTT.

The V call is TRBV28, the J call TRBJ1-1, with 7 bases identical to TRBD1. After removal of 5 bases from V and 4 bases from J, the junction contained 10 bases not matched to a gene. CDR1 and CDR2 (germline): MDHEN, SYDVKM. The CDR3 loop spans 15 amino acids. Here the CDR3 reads CASSLTGEWATEAFF. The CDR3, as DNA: TGTGCCAGCAGTCTAACAGGGGAATGGGCCACTGAAGCTTTCTTT. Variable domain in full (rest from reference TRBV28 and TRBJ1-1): DVKVTQSSRYLVKRTGEKVFLECVQDMDHENMFWYRQDPGLGLRLIYFSYDVKMKEKGDIPEGYSVSREKKERFSLILESASTNQTSMYLCASSLTGEWATEAFFGQGTRLTVV.

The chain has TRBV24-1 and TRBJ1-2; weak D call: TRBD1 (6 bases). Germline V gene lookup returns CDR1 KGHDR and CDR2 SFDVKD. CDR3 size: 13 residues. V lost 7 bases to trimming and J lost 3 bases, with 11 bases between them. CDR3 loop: CATSSGDHYGYTF. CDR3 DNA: TGTGCCACCAGCTCAGGGGATCACTATGGCTACACCTTC.

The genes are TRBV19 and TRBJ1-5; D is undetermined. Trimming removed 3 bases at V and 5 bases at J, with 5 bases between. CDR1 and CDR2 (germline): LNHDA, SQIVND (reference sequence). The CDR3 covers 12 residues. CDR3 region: CASSMRDQPQHF. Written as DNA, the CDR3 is TGTGCCAGTAGTATGAGGGATCAGCCCCAGCATTTT.